What follows describes a single T cell receptor beta chain. Its cognate antigen is unknown. The entry originates in a study of shared clonotypes between healthy human individuals. Background on the study: Contributing individuals were two females and three males aged 18 to 49.

Study-wide results and caveats: Generation of non-shared clonotypes was less probable than generation of clonotypes shared by all four donors. Generally, naive subsets (rather than memory subsets) showed larger estimated richness.

Naive CD8 cells comprised CD45RO-negative, CCR7-positively selected cells, excluding terminally differentiated effector memory CD45RA+ cells. CDR3 size: 13 residues. CDR1 is SGHVS, CDR2 FQNEAQ, per germline. The V end lost 7 bases, the J end lost 4 bases, and 11 bases lay between the germline ends. Produced via immunoSEQ multiplex PCR; TCRdb's table is partial and in-frame only. Of 630,000 or so clones listed, roughly 98% are singletons. The genes are TRBV7-8 and TRBJ2-1; D not certain. The sequenced sample was naive CD8+ T cells sorted from blood. This TCR came from a man aged 25-40 years in good health. CDR3 sequence: CASIGPNYNEQFF. DNA for the CDR3: TGTGCCAGCATAGGGCCTAATTACAATGAGCAGTTCTTC.